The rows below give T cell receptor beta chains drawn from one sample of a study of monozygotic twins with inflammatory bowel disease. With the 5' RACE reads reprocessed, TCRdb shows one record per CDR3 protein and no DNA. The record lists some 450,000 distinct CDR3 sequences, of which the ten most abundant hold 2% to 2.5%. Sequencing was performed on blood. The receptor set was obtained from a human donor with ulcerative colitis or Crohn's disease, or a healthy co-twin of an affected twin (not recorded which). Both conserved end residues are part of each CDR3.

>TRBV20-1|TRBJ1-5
CSAIPGNQPQHF
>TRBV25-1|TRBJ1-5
CASSESGFGYQPQHF
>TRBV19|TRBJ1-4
CASLLGPRGRMFF
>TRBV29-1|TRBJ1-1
CSVLLPGTEAFF
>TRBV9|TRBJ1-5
CASSSRGGLNQPQHF
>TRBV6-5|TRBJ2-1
CASSKTPAGTQFF
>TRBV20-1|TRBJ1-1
CSARTGSNTEAFF
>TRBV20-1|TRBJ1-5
CSEKYDKGISNQPQHF
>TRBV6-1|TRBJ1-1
CASSTRTGSTEAFF
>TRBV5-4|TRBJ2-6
CASSAGRNSGANVLTF
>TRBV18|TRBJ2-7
CASSPSDRVKHEQYF
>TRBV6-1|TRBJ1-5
CASSSHRTSQPQHF
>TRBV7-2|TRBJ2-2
CASSLNANTGELFF
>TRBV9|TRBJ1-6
CASSPTSTGSNSPLHF
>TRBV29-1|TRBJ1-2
CSVESTGFFYGYTF